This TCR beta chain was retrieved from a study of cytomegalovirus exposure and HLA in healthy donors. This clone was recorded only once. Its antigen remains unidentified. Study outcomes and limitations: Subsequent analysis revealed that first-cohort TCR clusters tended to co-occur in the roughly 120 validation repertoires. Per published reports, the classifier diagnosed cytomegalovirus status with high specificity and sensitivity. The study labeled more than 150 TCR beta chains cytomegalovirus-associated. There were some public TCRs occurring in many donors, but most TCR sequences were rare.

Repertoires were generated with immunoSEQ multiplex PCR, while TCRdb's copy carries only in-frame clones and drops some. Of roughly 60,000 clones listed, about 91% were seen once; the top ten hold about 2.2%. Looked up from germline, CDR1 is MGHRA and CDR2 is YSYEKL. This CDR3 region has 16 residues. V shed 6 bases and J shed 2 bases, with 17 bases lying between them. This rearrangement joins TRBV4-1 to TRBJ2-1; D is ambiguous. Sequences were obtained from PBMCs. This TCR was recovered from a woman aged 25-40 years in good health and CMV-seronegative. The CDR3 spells CASSTDSTATYNEQFF. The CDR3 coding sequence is TGCGCCAGCAGTACCGACTCGACGGCGACCTACAATGAGCAGTTCTTC.